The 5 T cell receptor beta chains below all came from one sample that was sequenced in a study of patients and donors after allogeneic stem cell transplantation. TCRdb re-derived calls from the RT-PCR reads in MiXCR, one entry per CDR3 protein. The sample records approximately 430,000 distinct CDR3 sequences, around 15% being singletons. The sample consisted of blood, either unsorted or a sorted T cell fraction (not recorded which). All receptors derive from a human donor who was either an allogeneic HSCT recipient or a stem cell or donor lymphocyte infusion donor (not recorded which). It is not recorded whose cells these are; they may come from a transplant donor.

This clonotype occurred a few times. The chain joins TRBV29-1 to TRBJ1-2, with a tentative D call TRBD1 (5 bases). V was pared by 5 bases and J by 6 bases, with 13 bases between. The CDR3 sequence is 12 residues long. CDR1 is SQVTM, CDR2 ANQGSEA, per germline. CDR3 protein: CSVPTGPNGYTF. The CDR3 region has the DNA TGCAGCGTTCCTACAGGCCCCAATGGCTACACCTTC.

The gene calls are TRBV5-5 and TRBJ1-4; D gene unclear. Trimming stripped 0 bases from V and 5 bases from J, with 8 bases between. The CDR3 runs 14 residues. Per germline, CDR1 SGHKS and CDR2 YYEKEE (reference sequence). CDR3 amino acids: CASSLGDRNEKLFF. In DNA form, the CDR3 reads TGTGCCAGCAGCTTGGGAGATCGGAATGAAAAACTGTTTTTT.

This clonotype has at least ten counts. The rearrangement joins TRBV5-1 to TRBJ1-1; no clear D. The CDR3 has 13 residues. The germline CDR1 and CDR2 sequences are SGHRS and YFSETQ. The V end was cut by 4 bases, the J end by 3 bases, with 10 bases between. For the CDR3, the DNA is TGCGCCAGCAGCGGGTCAGATTACACTGAAGCTTTCTTT. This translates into CASSGSDYTEAFF.

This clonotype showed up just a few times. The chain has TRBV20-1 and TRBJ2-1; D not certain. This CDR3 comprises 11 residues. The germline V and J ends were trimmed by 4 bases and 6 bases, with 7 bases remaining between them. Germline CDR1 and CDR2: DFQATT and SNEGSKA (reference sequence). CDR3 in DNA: TGCAGTGCTAAGTTGGTCAATGAGCAGTTCTTC. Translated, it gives CSAKLVNEQFF.

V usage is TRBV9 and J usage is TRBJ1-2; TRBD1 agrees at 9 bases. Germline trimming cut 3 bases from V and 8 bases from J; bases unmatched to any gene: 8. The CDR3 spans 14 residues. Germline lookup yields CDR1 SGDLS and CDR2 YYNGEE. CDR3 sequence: CASSETTGGWGYTF. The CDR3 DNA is TGTGCCAGCAGCGAAACGACAGGGGGTTGGGGCTACACCTTC.